Sequencing of this T cell receptor (beta chain) was carried out in a study of T cells in Graves' hyperthyroidism and ophthalmopathy. In this sample, this clonotype turned up a few times. The target antigen is unknown. Pregnant or lactating patients were excluded, as were those with uncontrolled infection or other autoimmune disease. Clinical symptoms, serum thyroxine and TRAb, thyroid ultrasound and orbital computed tomography were used for the diagnoses. Germline-derived CDR1 and CDR2 are ENHRY and SYGVKD. With 8 bases removed from V and 5 bases from J, the gap between germline ends came to 8 bases. The CDR3 is 11 amino acids. The study's findings and limits: Using 13 V-J features, a model discriminated ophthalmopathy from stable hyperthyroidism.

TCR beta CDR3 region amplification was performed from RNA transcripts. The HTBI set primed first-round TCR CDR3 RT-PCR. TCRdb processed the multiplex PCR reads anew with MiXCR; each CDR3 protein has one entry. The data contain approximately 490,000 distinct CDR3 sequences, approximately 22% of them seen just once; the ten biggest clones take up approximately 49%. The gene calls are TRBV10-3 and TRBJ2-3, with D perhaps matching TRBD2 (6 bases). This receptor was taken from a woman in her 70s with Graves' ophthalmopathy. What was sequenced was blood. Here the CDR3 DNA reads TGTGCCATCGCGGGGAGAGATACGCAGTATTTT. Protein: CAIAGRDTQYF.